This T cell receptor (beta chain) is from a study of Ad26.COV2.S vaccination and SARS-CoV-2 variants. Background on the study: Of the COV1001 trial arms, the Ad26.COV2.S arm included the donor. Intramuscular Ad26.COV2.S at 5x10^10 or 1x10^11 viral particles.

The CDR3 contains 11 residues. The germline CDR1 and CDR2 sequences are SQVTM and ANQGSEA. After removal of 6 bases from V and 6 bases from J, the junction contained 3 bases not matched to a gene. Sequencing was performed with immunoSEQ multiplex PCR; in TCRdb, only in-frame clones are kept and a portion is missing. In the table there are fewer than 500,000 clones, over 75% of which are singletons. Regarding treatment: 19 received Ad26.COV2.S at low or high dose, single or two shots; 5 received placebo; per-sample allocation not given. Collection of the samples took place on day 63 after the first injection of vaccine or placebo.

This receptor was identified in a person aged 18-65 years who received the Ad26.COV2.S COVID-19 vaccine or a placebo. The chain recombines TRBV29-1 with TRBJ1-2; 8 positions agree with TRBD1. Source: peripheral blood, taken in a trial of Ad26.COV2.S vaccine versus placebo. CDR3 sequence reads: CSVRGRDGYTF. The CDR3 region has the DNA TGCAGCGTCAGGGGGCGGGATGGCTACACCTTC.